The rows below give T cell receptor beta chains drawn from one sample of a study of T-cell memory formation after mild COVID-19. TCRdb re-derived calls from the 5' RACE reads in MiXCR, one entry per CDR3 protein. In the table there are around 340,000 distinct CDR3 sequences, 20% to 25% of which are singletons. The sequencing sample was made of PBMCs or a T cell subset sorted from them (not recorded which). The receptors were gathered from an adult woman who had mild COVID-19 (a few samples of this study predate the infection). Cell type and time point are not known. Each CDR3 is given with its conserved first and last residue. Fields, in order: CDR3 length, V gene, J gene, D gene, clone size, CDR3 protein, CDR3 DNA. The D gene is left open where the match is weak. Where a row states a size, it is once, few, many or the class of an expanded clone; other rows omit it.

>15|TRBV12-3/TRBV12-4|TRBJ2-2|NA|few
CASRAGRASTGELFF
TGTGCCAGCAGAGCCGGGAGAGCGAGCACCGGGGAGCTGTTTTTT
>15|TRBV5-1|TRBJ1-1|NA|few
CASSTDRRGAVEAFF
TGCGCCAGCAGCACCGACCGGCGGGGGGCGGTTGAAGCTTTCTTT
>15|TRBV25-1|TRBJ1-4|NA|NA
CASSEFPAPNEKLFF
TGTGCCAGCAGTGAATTCCCAGCCCCTAATGAAAAACTGTTTTTT
>13|TRBV29-1|TRBJ2-3|TRBD2|few
CSVLSLEGLAQYF
TGCAGCGTTCTTTCCCTAGAGGGACTAGCGCAGTATTTT
>13|TRBV9|TRBJ1-1|NA|few
CASRPGVKAEAFF
TGTGCCAGCAGGCCCGGGGTTAAGGCTGAAGCTTTCTTT
>15|TRBV7-2|TRBJ2-1|NA|NA
CASSSANRVHNEQFF
TGTGCCAGCAGCTCCGCCAACAGGGTACACAATGAGCAGTTCTTC
>16|TRBV24-1|TRBJ2-1|TRBD1|few
CATSDAGTGRDNEQFF
TGTGCCACCAGTGATGCCGGGACAGGTAGGGACAATGAGCAGTTCTTC
>15|TRBV15|TRBJ1-1|NA|NA
CATSRGGTENTEAFF
TGTGCCACCAGCAGAGGCGGGACGGAGAACACTGAAGCTTTCTTT
>16|TRBV5-1|TRBJ1-3|NA|NA
CASSPMTAASGNTIYF
TGCGCCAGCAGCCCGATGACAGCAGCCTCAGGAAACACCATATATTTT
>14|TRBV18|TRBJ1-1|NA|NA
CASSLRVLDTEAFF
TGTGCCAGCTCCCTCCGGGTATTGGACACTGAAGCTTTCTTT
>16|TRBV5-1|TRBJ2-1|TRBD1|NA
CASSFTRQGVSNEQFF
TGCGCCAGCAGCTTTACCCGACAGGGGGTGAGCAATGAGCAGTTCTTC
>16|TRBV12-3/TRBV12-4|TRBJ1-1|NA|once
CASSQVGDLRTTEAFF
TGTGCCAGCAGCCAAGTCGGGGACCTCCGGACCACTGAAGCTTTCTTT
>15|TRBV4-1|TRBJ1-2|NA|NA
CASSHGPLTDYGYTF
TGCGCCAGCAGCCATGGGCCCCTTACGGACTATGGCTACACCTTC
>15|TRBV6-5|TRBJ1-2|NA|few
CASSYSEDSANGYTF
TGTGCCAGCAGTTACTCTGAGGACAGCGCTAATGGCTACACCTTC
>17|TRBV5-6|TRBJ2-2|TRBD1|NA
CASSYRDRAVRDGELFF
TGTGCCAGCAGCTACCGGGACAGGGCCGTAAGGGACGGGGAGCTGTTTTTT
>12|TRBV20-1|TRBJ1-3|NA|many
CSARDNGNTIYF
TGCAGTGCTAGAGATAACGGAAACACCATATATTTT
>16|TRBV2|TRBJ1-1|TRBD1|many
CASSETGTGLNTEAFF
TGTGCCAGCAGTGAAACCGGGACAGGGCTGAACACTGAAGCTTTCTTT
>14|TRBV6-4|TRBJ1-1|NA|NA
CASSDWARNTEAFF
TGTGCCAGCAGTGATTGGGCCCGGAACACTGAAGCTTTCTTT
>14|TRBV7-8|TRBJ1-5|TRBD1|many
CASSRTGSNQPQHF
TGTGCCAGCAGCCGGACAGGAAGCAATCAGCCCCAGCATTTT
>13|TRBV6-6|TRBJ1-1|NA|once
CASSSSRNTEAFF
TGTGCCAGCAGTTCCTCCAGGAACACTGAAGCTTTCTTT
>14|TRBV24-1|TRBJ1-2|NA|NA
CATSDLLARYGYTF
TGTGCCACCAGTGATTTGCTGGCCCGCTATGGCTACACCTTC
>13|TRBV5-5|TRBJ2-7|NA|few
CASSLWGGAEQYF
TGTGCCAGCAGTTTATGGGGGGGCGCCGAGCAGTACTTC
>17|TRBV20-1|TRBJ2-1|TRBD2|few
CSARRGLAGGPGNEQFF
TGCAGTGCTAGACGGGGACTAGCGGGAGGGCCCGGCAATGAGCAGTTCTTC
>19|TRBV12-3/TRBV12-4|TRBJ2-3|TRBD2|NA
CASSRTGTSGSLAGYTQYF
TGTGCCAGCAGTCGTACCGGGACTAGCGGGTCCCTAGCTGGGTATACGCAGTATTTT
>11|TRBV7-9|TRBJ2-7|NA|NA
CASSPGGEQYF
TGTGCCAGCAGCCCTGGGGGGGAGCAGTACTTC
>14|TRBV7-9|TRBJ2-7|TRBD2|many
CASSRGTNRYEQYF
TGTGCCAGCAGCCGCGGGACTAATCGGTACGAGCAGTACTTC
>14|TRBV27|TRBJ2-7|NA|NA
CASSRVGSSYEQYF
TGTGCCAGCAGTCGAGTCGGCTCTTCCTACGAGCAGTACTTC
>16|TRBV18|TRBJ2-1|TRBD2|many
CASSTASGPQPNEQFF
TGTGCCAGCTCAACAGCTAGCGGACCCCAGCCCAATGAGCAGTTCTTC
>15|TRBV7-9|TRBJ2-5|NA|few
CASSLGWQHQETQYF
TGTGCCAGCAGCTTAGGTTGGCAGCACCAAGAGACCCAGTACTTC
>13|TRBV12-3/TRBV12-4|TRBJ2-7|NA|few
CASSFYLTNEQYF
TGTGCCAGCAGTTTCTACCTCACCAACGAGCAGTACTTC
>16|TRBV13|TRBJ2-1|NA|few
CASSSKPPGSYNEQFF
TGTGCCAGCAGTTCAAAACCCCCGGGCTCCTACAATGAGCAGTTCTTC
>15|TRBV24-1|TRBJ2-1|TRBD2|NA
CATSDSGRHHNEQFF
TGTGCCACCAGTGATAGCGGGAGGCACCACAATGAGCAGTTCTTC
>16|TRBV2|TRBJ2-3|TRBD2|few
CASSEALSGGTDTQYF
TGTGCCAGCAGTGAAGCGTTAAGCGGGGGCACAGATACGCAGTATTTT
>12|TRBV7-8|TRBJ2-5|NA|few
CASSLELRAQYF
TGTGCCAGCAGCTTAGAACTTCGGGCCCAGTACTTC
>19|TRBV7-2|TRBJ2-3|TRBD2|few
CASSQPRGLAGGGTDTQYF
TGTGCCAGCAGCCAACCCCGGGGACTAGCGGGAGGGGGCACAGATACGCAGTATTTT
>12|TRBV29-1|TRBJ2-3|NA|NA
CSVAWGADTQYF
TGCAGCGTCGCCTGGGGGGCAGATACGCAGTATTTT
>12|TRBV6-2/TRBV6-3|TRBJ2-5|NA|few
CASSASQETQYF
TGTGCCAGCAGTGCTAGCCAAGAGACCCAGTACTTC